Shown below are 25 T cell receptor beta chains from a single sample sequenced in a study of cytomegalovirus exposure and HLA in healthy donors (dated by TCRdb to the late 2010s). Library prep was done by the immunoSEQ multiplex PCR assay. For the multiplex PCR, a mixture combining 60 forward primers for TCR Vbeta segments and 13 reverse primers for TCR Jbeta segments was used. TCRdb mirrors the immuneACCESS table, restricted to in-frame sequences. Some clones are absent from its copies; in checked studies, under half trace to an unresolved V gene, and the reason for the others is unknown. In this sample the table shows under 200,000 clones, 79% of which occur a single time. Under 0.9% of the sample rests with the top ten. Sequencing was carried out using PBMCs. The receptors stem from a middle-aged woman in good health and CMV-seronegative.

The chain carries TRBV9 and TRBJ2-7; TRBD2 matches at 8 bases. With the DNA end fitting TRBJ2-1 better, the J assignment may be wrong. The CDR3 totals 15 residues. Germline V gives CDR1 SGDLS, CDR2 YYNGEE. CDR3 loop: CASSVAGGVHNEQFF. The CDR3 DNA sequence: TGTGCCAGCAGCGTAGCGGGAGGGGTCCACAATGAGCAGTTCTTC.

The chain employs TRBV6-1 and TRBJ2-5; maybe TRBD1 (6 bases). CDR1 and CDR2 (germline): MNHNS, SASEGT. Trimming took off 4 bases at V and 5 bases at J, with 17 bases between the two ends. This CDR3 region has 15 residues. The CDR3 DNA sequence: TGTGCCAGCAGTGTGGGGGACACTGCATCGGAGACCCAGTACTTC. Its translation: CASSVGDTASETQYF.

The CDR3 DNA is TGTGCCAGCAGTAGTGAGACAGGGGGCTCCCCGCAGTTCTTC. It translates to CASSSETGGSPQFF. This rearrangement joins TRBV27 to TRBJ2-1, with 10 nucleotides matching TRBD1. V lost 5 bases to trimming and J lost 12 bases; unmatched junction nucleotides: 10. The CDR3 runs 14 residues. Germline CDR1 and CDR2: MNHEY and SMNVEV (reference sequence).

This clone showed up just once. This chain links TRBV6-1 with TRBJ1-6, with 8 nucleotides matching TRBD1. J was trimmed by 4 bases and V by 5 bases; bases with no gene match: 4. The CDR3 loop spans 15 amino acids. CDR1 and CDR2 from the germline V gene are MNHNS and SASEGT. CDR3 loop: CASSFGQGYNSPLHF. In nucleotides, the CDR3 is TGTGCCAGCAGTTTCGGACAGGGTTATAATTCACCCCTCCACTTT.

CDR3 nucleotide sequence: TGTGCCACCAGCAGATCGGGGACACTCGTGGCCCACAACTATGGCTACACCTTC. Encoded protein: CATSRSGTLVAHNYGYTF. The chain joins TRBV15 to TRBJ1-2, with TRBD1 as a possible D gene (6 bases). CDR3 size: 18 residues. Trimming stripped 2 bases from V and 2 bases from J, with 21 bases between. Germline-derived CDR1 and CDR2 are LNHNV and YYDKDF (reference sequence).

The V call is TRBV5-1, the J call TRBJ2-2; 10 nucleotides line up with TRBD1. After removal of 4 bases from V and 5 bases from J, the junction contained 5 bases not matched to a gene. In germline, CDR1 is SGHRS, CDR2 YFSETQ. This CDR3 comprises 15 residues. For the CDR3, the DNA is TGCGCCAGCAGCGGGGACAGGGGATATACCGGGGAGCTGTTTTTT. It codes for CASSGDRGYTGELFF.

The J gene is TRBJ2-3, the V gene TRBV7-9; 9 bases align to TRBD1. V was clipped by 4 bases and J by 0 bases; unmatched bases: 14. Germline CDR1 SEHNR, CDR2 FQNEAQ (reference sequence). There are 19 residues in the CDR3. The CDR3 region is CASSSYDRGNTSSTDTQYF. The CDR3 DNA sequence: TGTGCCAGCAGCTCGTACGACAGGGGGAATACTTCTAGCACAGATACGCAGTATTTT. The full variable domain, its missing parts supplied by reference TRBV7-9 and TRBJ2-3, is DTGVSQNPRHKITKRGQNVTFRCDPISEHNRLYWYRQTLGQGPEFLTYFQNEAQLEKSRLLSDRFSAERPKGSFSTLEIQRTEQGDSAMYLCASSSYDRGNTSSTDTQYFGPGTRLTVL.

V is TRBV19 and J is TRBJ1-4; D call uncertain. Germline V gene data show CDR1 as LNHDA and CDR2 as SQIVND (reference sequence). CDR3 length: 14 residues. Trimming cost V 8 bases and J 4 bases, with 14 bases left between them. The CDR3 protein is CASAGAPLNEKLFF. The CDR3 coding sequence is TGTGCCAGTGCTGGAGCCCCCCTTAATGAAAAACTGTTTTTT.

With respect to this clone: This CDR3 is missing its conserved last phenylalanine or tryptophan, likely due to a read error. The chain combines TRBV5-4 with TRBJ1-2; D might be TRBD1 (6 bases). V dropped 0 bases and J dropped 5 bases, with 8 bases sitting between them. The CDR3 has 13 amino acids. Germline lookup yields CDR1 SGHNT and CDR2 YYREEE (reference sequence). CDR3 DNA sequence: TGTGCCAGCAGCTTGGATAGGGGGTATGGCTACACCGTC. It encodes CASSLDRGYGYTV.

The CDR3 loop is CASSPGTHSTGELFF. The CDR3 DNA sequence: TGTGCCAGCAGCCCCGGGACACATTCCACCGGGGAGCTGTTTTTT. V gene TRBV6-5 combines with J gene TRBJ2-2; a weak D match, TRBD1 (6 bases). V was trimmed by 6 bases and J by 4 bases, leaving 15 bases between them. The CDR3 extends over 15 amino acids. CDR1 is MNHEY, CDR2 SVGAGI, per germline.

J is TRBJ2-2 and V is TRBV9; 15 bases match TRBD2. The CDR3 covers 19 residues. V dropped 3 bases and J dropped 3; count of bases not matched to a gene: 9. Germline lookup yields CDR1 SGDLS and CDR2 YYNGEE. CDR3 residues: CASSAGLAGGKGYTGELFF. The CDR3 region has the DNA TGTGCCAGCAGCGCTGGACTAGCGGGAGGGAAAGGGTACACCGGGGAGCTGTTTTTT.

This clone was seen more than once but under ten times. V and J are TRBV27 and TRBJ1-1; perhaps TRBD1 as D (6 bases). Between the trimmed V and J ends, which lost 6 bases and 0 bases, there was a span of 14 bases. Germline V gives CDR1 MNHEY, CDR2 SMNVEV (reference sequence). This CDR3 spans 15 amino acids. CDR3 nucleotide sequence: TGTGCCAGCAGCGCGATGGGGGCGGTGAACACTGAAGCTTTCTTT. It codes for CASSAMGAVNTEAFF.

The chain is built from TRBV7-2 and TRBJ1-5; 9 bases agree with TRBD1. This CDR3 is 14 amino acids long. Germline CDR1 and CDR2: SGHTA and FQGNSA. V lost 5 bases, J lost 7 bases, and 6 bases stayed unmatched. This CDR3 is CASSPTGGYQPQHF. The CDR3 DNA follows: TGTGCCAGCAGCCCGACAGGGGGATACCAGCCCCAGCATTTT.

The gene calls are TRBV7-3 and TRBJ2-2; the D gene is possibly TRBD1 (6 bases). Germline V gives CDR1 SGHTA, CDR2 FQGTGA. The CDR3 totals 15 residues. Deletions cut 1 base from V and 3 bases from J, with 9 bases between. CDR3 region: CASSLNRVDTGELFF. In DNA, the CDR3 is TGTGCCAGCAGCTTAAACAGGGTGGACACCGGGGAGCTGTTTTTT.

The CDR3 is CASGPGTPGTYEQYF. The DNA for the CDR3 is TGTGCTAGTGGTCCCGGGACACCGGGAACCTACGAGCAGTACTTC. This chain uses TRBV12-5 with TRBJ2-7; weak D call: TRBD1 (6 bases). The CDR3 totals 15 residues. Per the germline V gene, CDR1 is LGHNT and CDR2 is FRNRAP. Between the trimmed V and J ends, which lost 5 bases and 2 bases, there was a span of 16 bases.

The chain carries TRBV6-1 and TRBJ1-4; 8 bases match TRBD1. This CDR3 comprises 15 residues. CDR1 is MNHNS, CDR2 SASEGT, per germline. The J segment lost 8 bases and the V segment lost 6 bases, leaving 11 bases of the junction unmatched. The CDR3 DNA reads TGTGCCAGCAGCGAACCGGGACAGGTGAAAGAAAAACTGTTTTTT. The encoded protein is CASSEPGQVKEKLFF.

The chain joins TRBV18 to TRBJ2-7; maybe TRBD1 (5 bases). The length of the CDR3 is 14 residues. V was trimmed by 0 bases and J by 3 bases, leaving 9 bases between them. Germline CDR1 and CDR2: KGHSH and LQKENI. The CDR3 DNA reads TGTGCCAGCTCACCACCTGACAGAGTCTACGAGCAGTACTTC. Protein sequence: CASSPPDRVYEQYF.

The chain links TRBV28 to TRBJ2-7; maybe TRBD2 (5 bases). This CDR3 is built from 14 residues. CDR1 and CDR2 (germline): MDHEN, SYDVKM. The germline V and J ends were trimmed by 4 bases and 5 bases, with 15 bases remaining between them. The CDR3 DNA follows: TGTGCCAGCAGTTCTACCTCACGGGGTAACGAGCAGTACTTC. Protein product: CASSSTSRGNEQYF.

Written as DNA, the CDR3 is TGTGCCTGGAGGTCTTTGGGCGGGAGGGCCGAAAATGAGCAGTTCTTC. This codes for CAWRSLGGRAENEQFF. V gene TRBV30 combines with J gene TRBJ2-1; TRBD2 aligns across 9 bases. CDR1 is GTSNPN and CDR2 is SVGIG in the germline V gene (reference sequence). The CDR3 sequence is 16 residues long. V shed 3 bases, J shed 7 bases, and the junction held 13 bases outside the gene matches.

This chain links TRBV5-5 with TRBJ1-2; TRBD1 agrees at 7 bases. V was pared by 2 bases and J by 5 bases, with 9 bases of the junction left unmatched. Germline CDR1 and CDR2: SGHKS and YYEKEE (reference sequence). There are 15 residues in the CDR3. The CDR3 is CASSFEGTAIYGYTF. The CDR3 DNA reads TGTGCCAGCAGCTTTGAGGGGACAGCGATATATGGCTACACCTTC.

The V and J genes are TRBV10-3 and TRBJ2-3, with a possible D match to TRBD1 (5 bases). Germline lookup yields CDR1 ENHRY and CDR2 SYGVKD. This CDR3 is 15 amino acids long. Trimming took 4 bases from V and 5 from J, leaving 16 bases between them. The DNA of the CDR3 is TGTGCCATCAGTGCCTTAGTAGGGGCAAAAGATACGCAGTATTTT. It yields the protein CAISALVGAKDTQYF.

V is TRBV9 and J is TRBJ2-7, with a weak D call TRBD2 (6 bases). From germline, CDR1 is SGDLS and CDR2 YYNGEE. The CDR3 is made up of 14 amino acids. Trimming pared 9 bases from V and 7 bases from J, leaving 23 bases between. CDR3 sequence: CANLTSFDFGEQYF. As DNA, the CDR3 is TGTGCCAACTTAACTAGCTTCGACTTTGGGGAGCAGTACTTC.

This chain joins TRBV7-6 and TRBJ2-2, with TRBD2 identical over 8 bases. The CDR3 is 15 residues long. In germline, CDR1 is SGHVS, CDR2 FNYEAQ. The V and J ends lost 5 bases and 3 bases, in that order; junction bases with no gene match: 5. The CDR3 DNA is TGTGCCAGCAGCGAGACTAGCGAGGACACCGGGGAGCTGTTTTTT. Its protein is CASSETSEDTGELFF.

V is TRBV27 and J is TRBJ2-7; 8 bases map to TRBD2. This CDR3 spans 15 amino acids. With 6 bases clipped from V and 2 bases from J, the junction kept 9 bases outside the gene matches. Germline CDR1 is MNHEY and CDR2 is SMNVEV (reference sequence). CDR3 sequence reads: CASSLSTSGAYEQYF. DNA of the CDR3: TGTGCCAGCAGCCTCTCCACTAGCGGAGCCTACGAGCAGTACTTC.

A remark on this clone: The junction departs from germline at one end; a sequencing error may be responsible. This chain connects TRBV5-4 to TRBJ2-1; 7 positions match TRBD1. This CDR3 spans 12 amino acids. Germline CDR1 is SGHNT and CDR2 is YYREEE (reference sequence). CDR3 sequence reads: CASSLDRVLGLF. Written as DNA, the CDR3 is TGTGCCAGCAGCTTAGACAGGGTTTTGGGTCTCTTC.